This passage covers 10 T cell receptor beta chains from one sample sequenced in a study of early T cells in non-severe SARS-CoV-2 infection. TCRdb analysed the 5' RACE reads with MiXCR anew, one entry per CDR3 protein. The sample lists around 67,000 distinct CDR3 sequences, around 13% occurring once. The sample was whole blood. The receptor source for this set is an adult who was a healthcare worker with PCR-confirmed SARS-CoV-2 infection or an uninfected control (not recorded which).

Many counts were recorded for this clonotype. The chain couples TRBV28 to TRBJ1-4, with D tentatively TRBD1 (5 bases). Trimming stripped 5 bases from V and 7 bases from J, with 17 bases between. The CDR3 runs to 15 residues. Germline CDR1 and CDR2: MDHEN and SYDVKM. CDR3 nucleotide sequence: TGTGCCAGCAGTGCCCCCGAGGGGAGGAGTGAAAAACTGTTTTTT. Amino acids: CASSAPEGRSEKLFF.

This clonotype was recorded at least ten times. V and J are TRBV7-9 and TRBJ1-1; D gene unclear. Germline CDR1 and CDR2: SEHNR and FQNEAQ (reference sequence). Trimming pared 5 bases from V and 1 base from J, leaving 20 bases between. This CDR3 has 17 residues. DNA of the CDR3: TGTGCCAGCAGCCACTCCGTATTGGGCCGCTCGAACACTGAAGCTTTCTTT. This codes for CASSHSVLGRSNTEAFF.

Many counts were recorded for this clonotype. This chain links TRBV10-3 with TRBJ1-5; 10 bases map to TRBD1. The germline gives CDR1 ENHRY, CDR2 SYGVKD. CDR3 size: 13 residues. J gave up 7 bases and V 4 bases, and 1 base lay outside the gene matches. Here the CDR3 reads CAISGGQGQPQHF. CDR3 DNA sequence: TGTGCCATCAGTGGGGGACAGGGGCAGCCCCAGCATTTT.

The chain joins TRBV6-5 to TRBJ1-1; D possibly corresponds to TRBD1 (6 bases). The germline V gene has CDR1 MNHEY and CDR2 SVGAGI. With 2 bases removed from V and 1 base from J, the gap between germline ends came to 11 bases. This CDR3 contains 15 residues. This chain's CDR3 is CASSYRGWANTEAFF. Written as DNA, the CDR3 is TGTGCCAGCAGTTACAGGGGGTGGGCGAACACTGAAGCTTTCTTT.

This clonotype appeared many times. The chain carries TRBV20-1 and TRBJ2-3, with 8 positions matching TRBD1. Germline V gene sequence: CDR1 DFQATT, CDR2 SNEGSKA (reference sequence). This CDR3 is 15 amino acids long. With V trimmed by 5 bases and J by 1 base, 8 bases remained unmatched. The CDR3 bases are TGCAGTGCTCCCCCTGGGGGACAGGGCACAGATACGCAGTATTTT. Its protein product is CSAPPGGQGTDTQYF.

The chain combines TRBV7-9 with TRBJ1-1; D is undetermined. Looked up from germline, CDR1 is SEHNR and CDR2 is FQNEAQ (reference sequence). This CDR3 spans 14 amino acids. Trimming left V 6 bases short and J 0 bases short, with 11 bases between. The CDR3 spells CASSPGAMNTEAFF. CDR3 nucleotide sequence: TGTGCCAGCAGTCCTGGCGCTATGAACACTGAAGCTTTCTTT.

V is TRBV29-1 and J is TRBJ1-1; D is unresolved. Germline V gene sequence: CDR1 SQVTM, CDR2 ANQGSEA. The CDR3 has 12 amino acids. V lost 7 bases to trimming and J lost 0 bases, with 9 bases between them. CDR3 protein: CSGREMNTEAFF. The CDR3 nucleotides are TGCAGCGGCCGAGAGATGAACACTGAAGCTTTCTTT.

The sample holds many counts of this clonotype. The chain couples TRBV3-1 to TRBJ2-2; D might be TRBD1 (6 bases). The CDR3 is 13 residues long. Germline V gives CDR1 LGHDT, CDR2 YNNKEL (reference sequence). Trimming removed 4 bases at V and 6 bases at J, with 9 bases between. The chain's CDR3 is CASSLRQAGELFF. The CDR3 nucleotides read TGTGCCAGCAGCCTCCGACAGGCCGGGGAGCTGTTTTTT.

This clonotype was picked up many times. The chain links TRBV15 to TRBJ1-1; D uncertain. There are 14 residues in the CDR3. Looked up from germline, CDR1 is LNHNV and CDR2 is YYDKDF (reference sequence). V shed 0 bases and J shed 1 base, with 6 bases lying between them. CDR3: CATSRDIGNTEAFF. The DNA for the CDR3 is TGTGCCACCAGCAGAGATATAGGGAACACTGAAGCTTTCTTT.

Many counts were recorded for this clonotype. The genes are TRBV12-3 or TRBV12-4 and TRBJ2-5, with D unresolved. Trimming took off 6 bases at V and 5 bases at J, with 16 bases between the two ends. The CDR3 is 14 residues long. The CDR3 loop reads CASSPLMGGETQYF. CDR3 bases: TGTGCCAGCAGCCCCCTTATGGGTGGGGAGACCCAGTACTTC.